Detailed here is one T cell receptor beta chain. Method: immunoSEQ multiplex PCR; TCRdb's copy keeps in-frame clones and lacks some. This table holds 35,000 to 40,000 clones, roughly 82% found once. The entry originates in a study of PD-L1 blockade in urothelial cancer. Study-level background: Prior chemotherapy ranged from 0 to 3 regimens per patient.

Unmatched junction bases numbered 6, after V lost 3 bases and J lost 5 bases. There are 15 residues in the CDR3. The germline V gene has CDR1 SGHTS and CDR2 YDEGEE. The time point here: pretreatment peripheral blood. The sample consisted of PBMCs, taken around atezolizumab (anti-PD-L1) treatment. V usage is TRBV5-8 and J usage is TRBJ2-1; the match to TRBD1 covers 9 bases. This receptor was identified in a man aged 55 to 70 with urothelial cancer. In DNA form, the CDR3 reads TGTGCCAGCAGCTCCACAGGGGGCAGGGACAATGAGCAGTTCTTC. It specifies CASSSTGGRDNEQFF.